Presented here are 5 T cell receptor beta chains from one specimen sequenced in a study of vaccination and CD4 T cells after COVID-19. An Oncomine TCR Beta short-read assay was used to sequence the DNA from cultured CD4+ T cells. MiXCR, applied by TCRdb to the PCR reads, yields one record per CDR3 protein. The sample includes about 6,500 distinct CDR3 sequences, more than 15% of them seen just once. These receptors have no identified antigens. Treatment denoted: roughly 10-day PBMC culture with coronavirus spike peptide pools or control peptides (ViraFEST assay). The specimen sequenced was CD4+ T cells from blood, cultured in vitro. These receptors all stem from a human donor who had recovered from COVID-19.

The chain links TRBV3-1 to TRBJ2-3; weak D call: TRBD1 (5 bases). The V gene lost 0 bases and the J gene lost 0 bases, with 13 bases spanning the gap. CDR3 length: 17 residues. Germline CDR1 is LGHDT and CDR2 is YNNKEL (reference sequence). CDR3 amino acids: CASSQDLDSVSTDTQYF. CDR3 DNA sequence: TGTGCCAGCAGCCAAGACCTTGACAGCGTTAGCACAGATACGCAGTATTTT.

The rearrangement links TRBV29-1 to TRBJ1-1; D gene uncertain. Trimming shortened V by 3 bases and J by 2 bases, and 10 bases separated the two germline ends. CDR1 and CDR2 from the germline V gene are SQVTM and ANQGSEA. The CDR3 has 13 amino acids. CDR3 region: CSVEKSPNTEAFF. The CDR3 DNA follows: TGCAGCGTTGAGAAGTCACCAAACACTGAAGCTTTCTTT.

The J gene is TRBJ1-2, the V gene TRBV6-1, with D uncertain. CDR1 and CDR2 (germline): MNHNS, SASEGT. Trimming took off 2 bases at V and 7 bases at J, with 17 bases between the two ends. The CDR3 is made up of 15 amino acids. In DNA, the CDR3 is TGTGCCAGCAGTGAATACTTGAGACCTAGACTTGGCTACACCTTC. This sequence encodes CASSEYLRPRLGYTF.

Within the sample, this clonotype is medium-sized. No DNA is shown, since the ends of the CDR3 on it are uncertain; the CDR3 is the one TCRdb lists. The chain employs TRBV7-5 and TRBJ2-5; the DNA was not compared with TRBD2, the D call given in the table. TRBV7-5 is designated a pseudogene. The CDR3 sequence runs 21 residues, both termini included. The CDR3 region is CISVPEAPGTSGGHYQETQYF.

Written as DNA, the CDR3 is TGTGCCAGCAGCAGCGCTAGGGGCAGAAAAGACGCTGAAGCTTTCTTT. Amino acids: CASSSARGRKDAEAFF. The chain combines TRBV11-2 with TRBJ1-1; TRBD1 might be the D (5 bases). Germline-derived CDR1 and CDR2 are SGHAT and FQNNGV. The CDR3 totals 16 residues. V shed 5 bases and J shed 6 bases, with 22 bases lying between them.